The source of this TCR beta chain is a study of cytomegalovirus exposure and HLA in healthy donors. This clone was observed a few times. The junction and the germline gene differ at one end; a read error may be behind it. Primers for the PCR totalled 60 Vbeta and 13 Jbeta. Some clones are missing from TCRdb's copy, which holds only in-frame ones; the method was immunoSEQ multiplex PCR. The sample has about 140,000 clones; approximately 84% are singletons. The length of the CDR3 is 15 residues. CDR1 and CDR2 (germline): SGDLS, YYNGEE. The sequenced material came from PBMCs. The rearrangement joins TRBV9 to TRBJ2-1; D perhaps matches TRBD1 (6 bases). The sequence came from a middle-aged woman in good health and CMV-seronegative. The CDR3 loop is CASSTGQGTFGERFF. As DNA, the CDR3 is TGTGCCAGCAGCACCGGGCAGGGGACGTTCGGTGAGCGGTTCTTC.